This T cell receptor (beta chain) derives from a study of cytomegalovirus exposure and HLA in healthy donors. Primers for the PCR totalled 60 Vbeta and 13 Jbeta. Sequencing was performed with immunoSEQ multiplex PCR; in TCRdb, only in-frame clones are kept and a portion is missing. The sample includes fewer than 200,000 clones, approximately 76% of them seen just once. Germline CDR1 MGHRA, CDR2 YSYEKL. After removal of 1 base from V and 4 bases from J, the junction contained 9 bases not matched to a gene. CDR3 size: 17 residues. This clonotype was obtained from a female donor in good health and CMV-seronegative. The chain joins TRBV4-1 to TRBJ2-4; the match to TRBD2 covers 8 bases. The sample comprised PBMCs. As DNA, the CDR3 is TGCGCCAGCAGCCAAGGGTCGACTAGCGCAAAAAAAAACATTCAGTACTTC. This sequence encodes CASSQGSTSAKKNIQYF.